The source of this T cell receptor beta chain is a study of blood T cell repertoires in COVID-19. Whole-study context: T cells, B-cell-depleted T cells, or PBMCs supplied cDNA or gDNA.

Some clones are missing from TCRdb's copy, which holds only in-frame ones; the method was immunoSEQ multiplex PCR. The sample lists approximately 150,000 clones, about 81% occurring once. Trimming shortened V by 5 bases and J by 5 bases, and 5 bases separated the two germline ends. The germline V gene has CDR1 MDHEN and CDR2 SYDVKM. The CDR3 totals 11 residues. The receptor was isolated from a human donor in a cohort sampled during active COVID-19. Material for sequencing was peripheral blood. V usage is TRBV28 and J usage is TRBJ2-3; D gene uncertain. CDR3 bases: TGTGCCAGCAGTCCCGGAGATACGCAGTATTTT. Residues: CASSPGDTQYF.